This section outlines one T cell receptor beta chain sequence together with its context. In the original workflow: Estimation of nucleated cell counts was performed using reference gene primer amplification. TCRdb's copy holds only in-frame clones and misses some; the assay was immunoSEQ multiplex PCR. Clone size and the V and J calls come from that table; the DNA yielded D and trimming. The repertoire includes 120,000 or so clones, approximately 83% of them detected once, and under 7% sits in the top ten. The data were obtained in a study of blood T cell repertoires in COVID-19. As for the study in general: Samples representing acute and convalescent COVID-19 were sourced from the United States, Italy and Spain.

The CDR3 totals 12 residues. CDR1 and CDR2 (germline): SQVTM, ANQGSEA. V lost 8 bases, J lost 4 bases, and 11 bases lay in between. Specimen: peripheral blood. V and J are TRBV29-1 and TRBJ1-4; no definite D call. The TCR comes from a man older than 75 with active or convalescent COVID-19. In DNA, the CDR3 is TGCAGCATCCGGGATTTTAATGAAAAACTGTTTTTT. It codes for CSIRDFNEKLFF.